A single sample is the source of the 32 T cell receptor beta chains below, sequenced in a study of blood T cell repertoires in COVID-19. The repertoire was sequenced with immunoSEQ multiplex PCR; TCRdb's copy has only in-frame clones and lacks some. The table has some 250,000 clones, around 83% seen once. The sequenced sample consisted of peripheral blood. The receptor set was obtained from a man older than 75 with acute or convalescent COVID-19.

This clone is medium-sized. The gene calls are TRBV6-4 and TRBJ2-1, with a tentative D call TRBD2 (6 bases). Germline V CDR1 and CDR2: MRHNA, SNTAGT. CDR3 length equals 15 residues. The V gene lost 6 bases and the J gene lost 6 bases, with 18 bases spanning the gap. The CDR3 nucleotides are TGTGCCAGCAGCATACGCGGGGTCGAGGGCAATGAGCAGTTCTTC. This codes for CASSIRGVEGNEQFF.

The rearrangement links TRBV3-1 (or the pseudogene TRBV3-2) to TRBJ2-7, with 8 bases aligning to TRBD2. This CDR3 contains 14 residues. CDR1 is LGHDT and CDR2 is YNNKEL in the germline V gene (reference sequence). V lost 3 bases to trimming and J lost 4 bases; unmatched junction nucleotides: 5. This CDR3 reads CASSHAGGWYEQYF. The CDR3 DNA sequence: TGTGCCAGCAGCCACGCGGGAGGCTGGTACGAGCAGTACTTC.

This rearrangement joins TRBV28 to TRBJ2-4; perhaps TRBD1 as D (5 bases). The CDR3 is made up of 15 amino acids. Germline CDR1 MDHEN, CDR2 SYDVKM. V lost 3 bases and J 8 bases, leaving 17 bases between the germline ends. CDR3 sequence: CASSFRAQVGDIQYF. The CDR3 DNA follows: TGTGCCAGCAGTTTCAGGGCCCAGGTAGGGGACATTCAGTACTTC. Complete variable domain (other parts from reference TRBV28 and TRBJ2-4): DVKVTQSSRYLVKRTGEKVFLECVQDMDHENMFWYRQDPGLGLRLIYFSYDVKMKEKGDIPEGYSVSREKKERFSLILESASTNQTSMYLCASSFRAQVGDIQYFGAGTRLSVL.

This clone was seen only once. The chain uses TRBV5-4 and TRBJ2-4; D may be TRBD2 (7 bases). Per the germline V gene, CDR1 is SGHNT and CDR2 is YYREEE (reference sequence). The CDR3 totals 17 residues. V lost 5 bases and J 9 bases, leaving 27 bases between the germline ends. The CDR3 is CASRLGGDPGETAIQYF. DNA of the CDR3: TGTGCCAGCAGGCTTGGGGGGGATCCAGGGGAGACGGCCATTCAGTACTTC.

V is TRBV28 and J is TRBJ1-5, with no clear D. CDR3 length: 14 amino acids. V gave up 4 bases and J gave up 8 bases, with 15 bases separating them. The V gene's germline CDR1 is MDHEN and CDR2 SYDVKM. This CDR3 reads CASSSETRREPQHF. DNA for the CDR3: TGTGCCAGCAGTTCGGAGACGAGGCGTGAGCCCCAGCATTTT.

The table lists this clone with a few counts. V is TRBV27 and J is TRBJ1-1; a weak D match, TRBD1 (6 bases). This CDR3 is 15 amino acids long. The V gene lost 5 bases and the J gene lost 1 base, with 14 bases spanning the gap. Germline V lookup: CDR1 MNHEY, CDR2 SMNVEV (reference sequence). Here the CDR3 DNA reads TGTGCCAGCAGTACGAGGGGGTTGGGGAACACTGAAGCTTTCTTT. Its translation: CASSTRGLGNTEAFF.

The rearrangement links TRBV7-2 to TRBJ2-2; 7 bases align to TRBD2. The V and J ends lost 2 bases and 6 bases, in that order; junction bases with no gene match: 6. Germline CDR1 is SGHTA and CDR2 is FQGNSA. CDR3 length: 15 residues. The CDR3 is CASSLSPLASGELFF. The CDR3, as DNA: TGTGCCAGCAGCTTATCGCCACTAGCGTCCGGGGAGCTGTTTTTT.

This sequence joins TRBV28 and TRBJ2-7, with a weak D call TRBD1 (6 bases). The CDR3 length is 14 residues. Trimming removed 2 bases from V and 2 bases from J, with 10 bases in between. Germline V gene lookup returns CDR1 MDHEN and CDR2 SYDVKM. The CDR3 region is CASSLGQPPYEQYF. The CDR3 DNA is TGTGCCAGCAGTTTAGGACAGCCCCCCTACGAGCAGTACTTC.

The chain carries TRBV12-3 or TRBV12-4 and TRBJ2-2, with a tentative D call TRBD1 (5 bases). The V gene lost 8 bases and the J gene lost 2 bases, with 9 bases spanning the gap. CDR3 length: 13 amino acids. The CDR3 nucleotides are TGTGCCAGCGGGGCCCTAAACACCGGGGAGCTGTTTTTT. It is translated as CASGALNTGELFF.

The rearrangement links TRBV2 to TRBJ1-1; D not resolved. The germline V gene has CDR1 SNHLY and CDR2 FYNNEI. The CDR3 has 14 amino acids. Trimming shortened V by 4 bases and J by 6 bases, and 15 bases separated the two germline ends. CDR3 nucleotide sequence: TGTGCCAGCAGTGTAGCTCCGGGTTCGGCTGAAGCTTTCTTT. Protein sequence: CASSVAPGSAEAFF.

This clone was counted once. The CDR3 bases are TGTGCCAGCAGCCCCACAGCGGGCGGGGGGAATGAGCAGTTCTTC. The encoded protein is CASSPTAGGGNEQFF. This chain joins TRBV11-2 and TRBJ2-1; 8 bases agree with TRBD2. The CDR3 has 15 residues. V shed 5 bases, J shed 7 bases, and the junction held 10 bases outside the gene matches. CDR1 is SGHAT, CDR2 FQNNGV, per germline.

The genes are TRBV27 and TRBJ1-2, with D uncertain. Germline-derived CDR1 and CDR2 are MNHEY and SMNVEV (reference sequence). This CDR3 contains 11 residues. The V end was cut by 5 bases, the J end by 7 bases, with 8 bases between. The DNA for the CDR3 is TGTGCCAGCAGTCGAACATGTGGCTACACCTTC. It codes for CASSRTCGYTF.

CDR3 DNA sequence: TGTGCCAGCACGATAGGGGTCCCCTACGAGCAGTACTTC. Translated: CASTIGVPYEQYF. The rearrangement uses TRBV2 and TRBJ2-7; TRBD1 is a possible D gene (5 bases). The germline CDR1 and CDR2 sequences are SNHLY and FYNNEI. CDR3 length: 13 residues. The germline V and J ends were trimmed by 7 bases and 2 bases, with 12 bases remaining between them.

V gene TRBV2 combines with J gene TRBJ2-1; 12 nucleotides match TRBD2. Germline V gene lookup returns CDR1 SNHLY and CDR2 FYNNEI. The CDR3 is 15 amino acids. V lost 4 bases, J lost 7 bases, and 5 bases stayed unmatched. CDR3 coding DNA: TGTGCCAGCAGTGTCCTAGCGGGAGGGGGGAATGAGCAGTTCTTC. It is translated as CASSVLAGGGNEQFF.

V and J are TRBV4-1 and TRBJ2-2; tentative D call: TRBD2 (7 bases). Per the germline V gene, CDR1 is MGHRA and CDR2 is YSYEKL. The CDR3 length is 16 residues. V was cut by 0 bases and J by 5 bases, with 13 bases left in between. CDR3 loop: CASSQDGGALTGELFF. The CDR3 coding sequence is TGCGCCAGCAGCCAAGATGGGGGGGCGTTAACCGGGGAGCTGTTTTTT.

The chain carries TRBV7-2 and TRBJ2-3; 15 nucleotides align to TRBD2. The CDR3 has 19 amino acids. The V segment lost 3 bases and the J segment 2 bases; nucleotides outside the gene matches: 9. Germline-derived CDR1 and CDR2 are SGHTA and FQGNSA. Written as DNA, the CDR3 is TGTGCCAGCAGCTTTAGCCCGGGACTAGCGGGGGGTCACACAGATACGCAGTATTTT. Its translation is CASSFSPGLAGGHTDTQYF.

The DNA of the CDR3 is TGTGCCAGCTCACCACCGACCGGGTCCATCTATGGCTACACCTTC. Translated: CASSPPTGSIYGYTF. The rearrangement joins TRBV18 to TRBJ1-2; D remains ambiguous. The CDR3 has 15 residues. Deletions cut 0 bases from V and 4 bases from J, with 12 bases between. The germline CDR1 and CDR2 sequences are KGHSH and LQKENI.

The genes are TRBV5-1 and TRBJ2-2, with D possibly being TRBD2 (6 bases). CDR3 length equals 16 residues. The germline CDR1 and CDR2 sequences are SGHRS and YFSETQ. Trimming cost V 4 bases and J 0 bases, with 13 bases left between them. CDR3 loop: CASSVPGLSNTGELFF. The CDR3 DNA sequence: TGCGCCAGCAGCGTCCCGGGACTCTCGAACACCGGGGAGCTGTTTTTT.

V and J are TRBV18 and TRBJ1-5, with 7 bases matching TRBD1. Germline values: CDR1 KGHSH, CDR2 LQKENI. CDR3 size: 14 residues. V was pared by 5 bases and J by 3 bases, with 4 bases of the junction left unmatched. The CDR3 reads CASSDRDSNQPQHF. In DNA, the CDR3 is TGTGCCAGCTCAGACAGGGATTCCAATCAGCCCCAGCATTTT.

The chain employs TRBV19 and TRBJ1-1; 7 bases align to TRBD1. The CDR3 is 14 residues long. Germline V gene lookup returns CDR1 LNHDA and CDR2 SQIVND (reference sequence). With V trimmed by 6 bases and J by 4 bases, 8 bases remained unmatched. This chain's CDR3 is CASRHRDRLTEAFF. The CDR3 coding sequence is TGTGCCAGTAGGCATAGGGACAGACTCACTGAAGCTTTCTTT.

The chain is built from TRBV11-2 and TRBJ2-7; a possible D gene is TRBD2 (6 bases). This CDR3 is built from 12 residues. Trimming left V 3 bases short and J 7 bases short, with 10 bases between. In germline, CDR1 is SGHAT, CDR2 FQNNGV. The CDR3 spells CASSLEAGEQYF. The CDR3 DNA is TGTGCCAGCAGCTTGGAGGCGGGAGAGCAGTACTTC.

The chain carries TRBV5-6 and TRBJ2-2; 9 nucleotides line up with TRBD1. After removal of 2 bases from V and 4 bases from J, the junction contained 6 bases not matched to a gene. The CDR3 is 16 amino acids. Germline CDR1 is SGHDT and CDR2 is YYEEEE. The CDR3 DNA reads TGTGCCAGCAGCTTATGGGACAGGGTTTTCACCGGGGAGCTGTTTTTT. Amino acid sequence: CASSLWDRVFTGELFF.

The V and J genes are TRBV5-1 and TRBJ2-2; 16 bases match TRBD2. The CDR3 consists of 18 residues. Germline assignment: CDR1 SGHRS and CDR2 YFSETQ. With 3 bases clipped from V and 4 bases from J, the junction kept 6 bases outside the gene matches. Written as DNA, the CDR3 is TGCGCCAGCAGCTGGGGACTAGCGGGAGGGCCGATCACCGGGGAGCTGTTTTTT. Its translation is CASSWGLAGGPITGELFF.

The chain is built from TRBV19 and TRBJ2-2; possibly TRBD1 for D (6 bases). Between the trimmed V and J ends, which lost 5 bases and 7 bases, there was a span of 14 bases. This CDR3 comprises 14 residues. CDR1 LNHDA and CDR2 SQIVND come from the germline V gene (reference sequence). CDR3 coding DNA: TGTGCCAGTAGTCGACAGGAATACGTCGGGGAGCTGTTTTTT. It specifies CASSRQEYVGELFF.

Here the CDR3 reads CASSLQVYGYTF. The DNA of the CDR3 is TGTGCCAGCTCACTTCAGGTCTATGGCTACACCTTC. V is TRBV18 and J is TRBJ1-2; D is ambiguous. Trimming shortened V by 4 bases and J by 4 bases, and 7 bases separated the two germline ends. CDR1 and CDR2 from the germline V gene are KGHSH and LQKENI. The CDR3 sequence is 12 residues long. Complete variable domain (other parts from reference TRBV18 and TRBJ1-2): NAGVMQNPRHLVRRRGQEARLRCSPMKGHSHVYWYRQLPEEGLKFMVYLQKENIIDESGMPKERFSAEFPKEGPSILRIQQVVRGDSAAYFCASSLQVYGYTFGSGTRLTVV.

The CDR3 bases are TGTGCCAGCAGTCGCACCGGGACAGGGGGCCGAGAGACCCAGTACTTC. Amino acid sequence: CASSRTGTGGRETQYF. This rearrangement joins TRBV28 to TRBJ2-5, with 12 bases that match TRBD1. V lost 5 bases to trimming and J lost 4 bases; unmatched junction nucleotides: 8. The CDR3 runs to 16 residues. Germline values: CDR1 MDHEN, CDR2 SYDVKM.

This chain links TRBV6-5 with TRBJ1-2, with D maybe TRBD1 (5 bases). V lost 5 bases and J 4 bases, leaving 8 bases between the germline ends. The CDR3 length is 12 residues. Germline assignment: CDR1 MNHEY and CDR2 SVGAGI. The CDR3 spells CASSRGVYGYTF. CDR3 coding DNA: TGTGCCAGCAGTAGGGGCGTCTATGGCTACACCTTC.

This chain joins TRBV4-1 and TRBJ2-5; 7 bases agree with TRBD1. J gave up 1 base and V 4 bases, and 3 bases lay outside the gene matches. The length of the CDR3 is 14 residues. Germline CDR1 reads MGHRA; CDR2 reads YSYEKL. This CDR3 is CASSPTGVQETQYF. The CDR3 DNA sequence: TGCGCCAGCAGCCCTACAGGGGTCCAAGAGACCCAGTACTTC.

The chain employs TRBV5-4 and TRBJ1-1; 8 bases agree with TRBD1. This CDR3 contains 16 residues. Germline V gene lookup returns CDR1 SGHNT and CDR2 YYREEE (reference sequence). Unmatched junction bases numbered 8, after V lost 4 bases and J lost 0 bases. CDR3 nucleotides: TGTGCCAGCAGCCCCGACAGGGGCGTCATGAACACTGAAGCTTTCTTT. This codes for CASSPDRGVMNTEAFF.

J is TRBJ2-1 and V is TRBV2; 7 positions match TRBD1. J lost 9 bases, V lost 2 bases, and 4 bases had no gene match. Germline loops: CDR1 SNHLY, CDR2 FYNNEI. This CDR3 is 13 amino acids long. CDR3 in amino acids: CASSERRQGEQFF. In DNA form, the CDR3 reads TGTGCCAGCAGTGAAAGGAGACAGGGTGAGCAGTTCTTC.

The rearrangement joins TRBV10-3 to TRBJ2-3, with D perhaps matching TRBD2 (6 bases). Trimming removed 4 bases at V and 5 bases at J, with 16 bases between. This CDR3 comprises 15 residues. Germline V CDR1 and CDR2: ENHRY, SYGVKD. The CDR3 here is CAISGARGFQDTQYF. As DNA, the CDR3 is TGTGCCATCAGTGGGGCCCGGGGGTTTCAAGATACGCAGTATTTT.

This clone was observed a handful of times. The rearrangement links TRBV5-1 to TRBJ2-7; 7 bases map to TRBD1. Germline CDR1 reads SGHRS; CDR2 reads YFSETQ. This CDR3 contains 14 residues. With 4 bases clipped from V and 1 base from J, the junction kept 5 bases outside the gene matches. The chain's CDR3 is CASSSNRGSYEQYF. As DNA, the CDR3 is TGCGCCAGCAGCAGCAACAGGGGTTCCTACGAGCAGTACTTC.